This T cell receptor beta chain was recovered during a study of T cell responses to AZD1222 COVID-19 vaccine. For the study at large: Samples with a second dose at about 4 or about 12 weeks were pooled together. The study, taken as a whole, reports: No day 14 peak samples; only post-peak repertoires were characterized. Just 6 or 7 people given AZD1222 tested seropositive at baseline. Most donors were white British, females outnumbered males, and clonal diversity was possibly underestimated.

Clones were sequenced by immunoSEQ multiplex PCR, and TCRdb holds only the in-frame ones, with some missing. Of about 100,000 clones listed, over 75% were seen once; the top ten hold approximately 17%. This clone was observed a handful of times. The antigen is not known. The CDR3 is 16 amino acids. V dropped 8 bases and J dropped 0; count of bases not matched to a gene: 13. CDR1 and CDR2 (germline): KGHSH, LQKENI. The receptor's source is an adult in good health. Sequencing was performed on peripheral blood, taken on day 0 of AZD1222 vaccination. The V gene is TRBV18, the J gene TRBJ2-7; 7 bases match TRBD1. The CDR3 region has the DNA TGTGCCAGCCAAGCTCAGCCAGGGGGTGTCTCCTACGAGCAGTACTTC. Its translation is CASQAQPGGVSYEQYF. Using reference TRBV18 and TRBJ2-7 for the parts outside the CDR3, the full variable domain is NAGVMQNPRHLVRRRGQEARLRCSPMKGHSHVYWYRQLPEEGLKFMVYLQKENIIDESGMPKERFSAEFPKEGPSILRIQQVVRGDSAAYFCASQAQPGGVSYEQYFGPGTRLTVT.